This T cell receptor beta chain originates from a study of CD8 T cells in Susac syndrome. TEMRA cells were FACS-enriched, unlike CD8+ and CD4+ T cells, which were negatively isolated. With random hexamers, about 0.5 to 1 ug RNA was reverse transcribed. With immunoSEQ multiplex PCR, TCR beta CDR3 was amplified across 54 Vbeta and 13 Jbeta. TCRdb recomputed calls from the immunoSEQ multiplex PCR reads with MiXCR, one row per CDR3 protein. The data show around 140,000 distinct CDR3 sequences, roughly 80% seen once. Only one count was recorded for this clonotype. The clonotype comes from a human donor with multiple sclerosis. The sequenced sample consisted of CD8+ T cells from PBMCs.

This CDR3 reads CASSIDHETEAFF. The DNA for the CDR3 is TGTGCCAGTAGTATAGATCACGAGACTGAAGCTTTCTTT. The rearrangement uses TRBV19 and TRBJ1-1; D is undetermined. This CDR3 has 13 amino acids. The germline V and J ends were trimmed by 0 bases and 5 bases, with 7 bases remaining between them. Germline V gives CDR1 LNHDA, CDR2 SQIVND (reference sequence). The full variable domain, in which reference TRBV19 and TRBJ1-1 provide the parts outside the CDR3, is DGGITQSPKYLFRKEGQNVTLSCEQNLNHDAMYWYRQDPGQGLRLIYYSQIVNDFQKGDIAEGYSVSREKKESFPLTVTSAQKNPTAFYLCASSIDHETEAFFGQGTRLTVV.